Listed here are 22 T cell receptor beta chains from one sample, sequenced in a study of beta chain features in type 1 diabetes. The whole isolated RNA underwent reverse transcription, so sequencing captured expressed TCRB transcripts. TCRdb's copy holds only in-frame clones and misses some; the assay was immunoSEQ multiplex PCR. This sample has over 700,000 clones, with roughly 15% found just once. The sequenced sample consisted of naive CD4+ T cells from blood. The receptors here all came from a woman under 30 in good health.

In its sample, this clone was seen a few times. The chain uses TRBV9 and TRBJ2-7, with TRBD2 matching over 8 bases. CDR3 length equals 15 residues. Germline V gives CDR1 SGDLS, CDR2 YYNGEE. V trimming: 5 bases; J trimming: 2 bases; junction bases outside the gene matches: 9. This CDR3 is CASSAAGGSPYEQYF. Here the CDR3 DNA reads TGTGCCAGCAGTGCCGCGGGGGGCAGTCCCTACGAGCAGTACTTC.

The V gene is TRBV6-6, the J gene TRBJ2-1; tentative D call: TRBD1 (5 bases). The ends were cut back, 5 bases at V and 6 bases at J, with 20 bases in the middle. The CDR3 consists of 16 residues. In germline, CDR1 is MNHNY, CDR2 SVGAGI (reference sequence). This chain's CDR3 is CASSNLGPWGGNEQFF. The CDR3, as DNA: TGTGCCAGCAGTAACTTAGGGCCATGGGGCGGCAATGAGCAGTTCTTC.

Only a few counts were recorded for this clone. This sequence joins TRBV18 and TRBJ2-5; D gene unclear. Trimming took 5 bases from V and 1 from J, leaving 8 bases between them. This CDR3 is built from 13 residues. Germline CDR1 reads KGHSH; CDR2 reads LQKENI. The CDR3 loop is CASSFGAQETQYF. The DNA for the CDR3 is TGTGCCAGCTCATTCGGTGCCCAAGAGACCCAGTACTTC.

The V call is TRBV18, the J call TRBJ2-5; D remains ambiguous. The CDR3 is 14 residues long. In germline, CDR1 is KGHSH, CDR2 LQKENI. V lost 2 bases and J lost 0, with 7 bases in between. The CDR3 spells CASSPGRYQETQYF. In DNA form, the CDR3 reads TGTGCCAGCTCACCAGGGCGGTACCAAGAGACCCAGTACTTC.

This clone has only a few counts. This CDR3 is CASRLPSTYTQYF. The DNA for the CDR3 is TGTGCCAGCAGGTTACCCTCTACCTATACGCAGTATTTT. This chain joins TRBV28 and TRBJ2-3; D is ambiguous. Looked up from germline, CDR1 is MDHEN and CDR2 is SYDVKM. The CDR3 length is 13 residues. V was shortened by 6 bases and J by 7 bases, with 14 bases between the two germline ends.

Here the CDR3 DNA reads TGTGCCAGCAGCATCTCCGTGGACACCGGGGAGCTGTTTTTT. Translation gives CASSISVDTGELFF. The rearrangement joins TRBV7-6 to TRBJ2-2; D is uncertain. The CDR3 length is 14 residues. Per the germline V gene, CDR1 is SGHVS and CDR2 is FNYEAQ. The V end lost 5 bases, the J end lost 3 bases, and 10 bases lay between the germline ends. Together with reference TRBV7-6 and TRBJ2-2, the CDR3 gives the full variable domain: GAGVSQSPRYKVTKRGQDVALRCDPISGHVSLYWYRQALGQGPEFLTYFNYEAQQDKSGLPNDRFSAERPEGSISTLTIQRTEQRDSAMYRCASSISVDTGELFFGEGSRLTVL.

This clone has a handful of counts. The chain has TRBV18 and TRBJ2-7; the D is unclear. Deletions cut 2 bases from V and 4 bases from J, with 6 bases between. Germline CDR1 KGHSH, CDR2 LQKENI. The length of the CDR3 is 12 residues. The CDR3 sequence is CASSPGKYEQYF. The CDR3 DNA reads TGTGCCAGCTCACCAGGAAAATACGAGCAGTACTTC. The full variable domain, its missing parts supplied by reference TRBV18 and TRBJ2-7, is NAGVMQNPRHLVRRRGQEARLRCSPMKGHSHVYWYRQLPEEGLKFMVYLQKENIIDESGMPKERFSAEFPKEGPSILRIQQVVRGDSAAYFCASSPGKYEQYFGPGTRLTVT.

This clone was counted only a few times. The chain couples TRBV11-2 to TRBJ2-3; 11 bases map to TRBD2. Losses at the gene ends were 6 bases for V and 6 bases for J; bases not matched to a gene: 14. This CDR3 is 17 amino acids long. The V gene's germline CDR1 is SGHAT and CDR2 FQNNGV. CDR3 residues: CASRAVAGGPGGDTQYF. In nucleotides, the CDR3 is TGTGCCAGCAGAGCGGTAGCGGGAGGGCCGGGAGGGGATACGCAGTATTTT.

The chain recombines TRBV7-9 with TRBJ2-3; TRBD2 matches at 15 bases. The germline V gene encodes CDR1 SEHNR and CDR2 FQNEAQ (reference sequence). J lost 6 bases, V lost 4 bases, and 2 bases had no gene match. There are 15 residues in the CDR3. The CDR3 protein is CASSWGTSGRDTQYF. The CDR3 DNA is TGTGCCAGCAGCTGGGGGACTAGCGGGAGGGATACGCAGTATTTT.

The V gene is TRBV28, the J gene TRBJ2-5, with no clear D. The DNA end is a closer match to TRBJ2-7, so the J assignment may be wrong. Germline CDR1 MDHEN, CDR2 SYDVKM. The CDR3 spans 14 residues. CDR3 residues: CASSSVYSSYEQYF. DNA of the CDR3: TGTGCCAGCAGTTCAGTTTACAGCTCCTACGAGCAGTACTTC.

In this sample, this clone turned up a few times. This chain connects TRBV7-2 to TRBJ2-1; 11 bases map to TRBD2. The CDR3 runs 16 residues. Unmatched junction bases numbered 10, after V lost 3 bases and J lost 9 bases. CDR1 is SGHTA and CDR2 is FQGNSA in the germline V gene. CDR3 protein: CASSFVAGGPGGEQFF. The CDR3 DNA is TGTGCCAGCAGCTTCGTAGCGGGAGGGCCGGGCGGTGAGCAGTTCTTC. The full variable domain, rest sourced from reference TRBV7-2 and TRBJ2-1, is GAGVSQSPSNKVTEKGKDVELRCDPISGHTALYWYRQSLGQGLEFLIYFQGNSAPDKSGLPSDRFSAERTGGSVSTLTIQRTQQEDSAVYLCASSFVAGGPGGEQFFGPGTRLTVL.

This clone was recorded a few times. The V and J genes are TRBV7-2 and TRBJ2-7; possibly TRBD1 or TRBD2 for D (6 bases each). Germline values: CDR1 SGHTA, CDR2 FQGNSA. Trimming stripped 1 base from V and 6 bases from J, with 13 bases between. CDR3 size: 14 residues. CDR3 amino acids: CASSLGPQGGEQYF. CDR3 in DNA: TGTGCCAGCAGCTTAGGTCCACAGGGAGGCGAGCAGTACTTC.

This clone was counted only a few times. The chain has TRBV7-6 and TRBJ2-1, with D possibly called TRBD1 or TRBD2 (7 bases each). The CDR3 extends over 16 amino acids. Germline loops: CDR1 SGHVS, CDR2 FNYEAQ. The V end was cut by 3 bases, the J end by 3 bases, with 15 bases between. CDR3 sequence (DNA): TGTGCCAGCAGCTTCGGGGGAGGGACAGTCTACAATGAGCAGTTCTTC. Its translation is CASSFGGGTVYNEQFF.

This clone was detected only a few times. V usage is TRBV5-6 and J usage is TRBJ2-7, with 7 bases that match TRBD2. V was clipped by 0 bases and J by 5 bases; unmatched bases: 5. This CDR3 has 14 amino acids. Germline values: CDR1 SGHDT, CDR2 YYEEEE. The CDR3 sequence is CASSLAPGGHEQYF. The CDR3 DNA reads TGTGCCAGCAGCTTGGCCCCGGGAGGCCACGAGCAGTACTTC.

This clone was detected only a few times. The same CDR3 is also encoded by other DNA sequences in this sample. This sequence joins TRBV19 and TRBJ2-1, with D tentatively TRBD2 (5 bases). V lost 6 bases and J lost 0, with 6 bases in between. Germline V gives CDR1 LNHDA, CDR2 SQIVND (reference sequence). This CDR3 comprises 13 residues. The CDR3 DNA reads TGTGCCAGTAGACGGGACTCCTACAATGAGCAGTTCTTC. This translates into CASRRDSYNEQFF.

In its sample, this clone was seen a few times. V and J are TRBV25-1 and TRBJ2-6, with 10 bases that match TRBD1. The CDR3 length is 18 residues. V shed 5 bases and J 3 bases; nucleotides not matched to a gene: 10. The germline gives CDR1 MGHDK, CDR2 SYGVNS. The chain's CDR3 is CASSSPSGTGDGANVLTF. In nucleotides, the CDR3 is TGTGCCAGCAGTTCACCCTCCGGGACAGGGGATGGGGCCAACGTCCTGACTTTC.

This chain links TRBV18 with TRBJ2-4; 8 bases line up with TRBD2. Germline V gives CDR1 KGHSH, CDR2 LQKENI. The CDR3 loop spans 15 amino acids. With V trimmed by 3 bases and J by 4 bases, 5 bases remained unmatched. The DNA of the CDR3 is TGTGCCAGCTCACCCGGAGCGGGAGCAAAAAACATTCAGTACTTC. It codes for CASSPGAGAKNIQYF.

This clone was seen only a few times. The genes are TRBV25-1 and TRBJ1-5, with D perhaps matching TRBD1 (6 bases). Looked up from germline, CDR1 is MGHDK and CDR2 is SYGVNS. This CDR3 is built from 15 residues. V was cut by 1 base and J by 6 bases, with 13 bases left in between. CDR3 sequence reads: CASSESAGGRQPQHF. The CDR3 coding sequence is TGTGCCAGCAGTGAATCTGCGGGGGGCCGTCAGCCCCAGCATTTT.

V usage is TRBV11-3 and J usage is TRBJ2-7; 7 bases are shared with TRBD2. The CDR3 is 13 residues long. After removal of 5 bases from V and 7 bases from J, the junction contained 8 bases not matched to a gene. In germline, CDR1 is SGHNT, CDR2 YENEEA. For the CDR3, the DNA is TGTGCCAGCAGCAAGAGCGGGGCGCGGGAGCAGTACTTC. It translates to CASSKSGAREQYF. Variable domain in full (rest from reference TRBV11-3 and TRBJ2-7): EAGVVQSPRYKIIEKKQPVAFWCNPISGHNTLYWYLQNLGQGPELLIRYENEEAVDDSQLPKDRFSAERLKGVDSTLKIQPAELGDSAVYLCASSKSGAREQYFGPGTRLTVT.

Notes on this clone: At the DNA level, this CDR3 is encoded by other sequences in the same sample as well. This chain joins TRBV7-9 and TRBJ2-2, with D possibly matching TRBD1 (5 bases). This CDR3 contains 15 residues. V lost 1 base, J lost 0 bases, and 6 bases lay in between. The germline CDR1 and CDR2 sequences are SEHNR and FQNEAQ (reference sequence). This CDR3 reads CASSLGQPNTGELFF. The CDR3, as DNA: TGTGCCAGCAGCTTAGGACAGCCGAACACCGGGGAGCTGTTTTTT.

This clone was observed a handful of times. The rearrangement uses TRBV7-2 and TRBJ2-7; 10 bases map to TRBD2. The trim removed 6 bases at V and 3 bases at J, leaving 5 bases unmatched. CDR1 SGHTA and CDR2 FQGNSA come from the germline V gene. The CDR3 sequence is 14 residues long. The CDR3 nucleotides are TGTGCCAGCAGTCGAGCGGGAGGGGGCTACGAGCAGTACTTC. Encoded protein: CASSRAGGGYEQYF.

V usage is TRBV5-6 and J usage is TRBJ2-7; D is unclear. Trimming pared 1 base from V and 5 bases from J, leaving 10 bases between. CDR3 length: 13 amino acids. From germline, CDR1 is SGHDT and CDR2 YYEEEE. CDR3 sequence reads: CASSLPPADEQYF. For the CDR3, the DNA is TGTGCCAGCAGCTTGCCCCCGGCCGACGAGCAGTACTTC. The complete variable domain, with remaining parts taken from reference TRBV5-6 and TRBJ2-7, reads DAGVTQSPTHLIKTRGQQVTLRCSPKSGHDTVSWYQQALGQGPQFIFQYYEEEERQRGNFPDRFSGHQFPNYSSELNVNALLLGDSALYLCASSLPPADEQYFGPGTRLTVT.